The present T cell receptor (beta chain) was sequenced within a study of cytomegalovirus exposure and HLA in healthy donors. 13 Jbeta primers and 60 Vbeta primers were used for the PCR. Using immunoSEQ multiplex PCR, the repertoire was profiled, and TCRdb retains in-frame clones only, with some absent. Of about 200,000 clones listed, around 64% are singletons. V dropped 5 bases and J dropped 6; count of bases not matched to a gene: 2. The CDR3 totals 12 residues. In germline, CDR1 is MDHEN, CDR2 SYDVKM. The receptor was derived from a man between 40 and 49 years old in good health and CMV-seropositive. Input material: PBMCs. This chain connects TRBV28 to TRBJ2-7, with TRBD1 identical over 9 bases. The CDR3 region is CASSPTGGEQYF. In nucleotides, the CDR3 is TGTGCCAGCAGTCCGACAGGGGGCGAGCAGTACTTC.